These 30 T cell receptor beta chains were sequenced from one sample in a study of T cells after yellow fever vaccination. TCRdb re-called the 5' RACE reads through MiXCR, storing one row per CDR3 protein. The sample has roughly 300,000 distinct CDR3 sequences, around 6.8% seen once; the top ten hold about 18%. Sequenced here: PBMCs, sampled about 41 days after the first yellow fever vaccination. The receptors come from a man between 18 and 29 years old who received the YFV17D yellow fever vaccine.

The sample holds many counts of this clonotype. The V gene is TRBV7-2, the J gene TRBJ2-3; 11 positions agree with TRBD2. Germline CDR1 and CDR2: SGHTA and FQGNSA. Trimming at V came to 3 bases and at J to 6 bases, leaving 2 bases not matched to a gene. CDR3 length: 14 residues. As DNA, the CDR3 is TGTGCCAGCAGCTTGACTAGCGGGGAGGATACGCAGTATTTT. This gives the protein CASSLTSGEDTQYF.

This chain uses TRBV6-1 with TRBJ2-7; TRBD1 aligns across 7 bases. The junction had 9 bases not matched to a gene; V was cut back by 6 bases and J by 7 bases. Germline V gene data show CDR1 as MNHNS and CDR2 as SASEGT. This CDR3 has 13 amino acids. CDR3 residues: CASSADRVREQYF. CDR3 in DNA: TGTGCCAGCAGCGCTGACAGGGTTCGAGAGCAGTACTTC.

V usage is TRBV5-6 and J usage is TRBJ2-1, with TRBD2 identical over 7 bases. This CDR3 contains 16 residues. V was pared by 7 bases and J by 2 bases, with 12 bases of the junction left unmatched. CDR1 is SGHDT and CDR2 is YYEEEE in the germline V gene. This CDR3 reads CASGPQAGTTYNEQFF. The DNA of the CDR3 is TGTGCCAGCGGTCCACAAGCCGGGACTACCTACAATGAGCAGTTCTTC.

Here the CDR3 reads CASSERRPGANVLTF. The CDR3 DNA reads as TGTGCCAGCAGCGAACGACGTCCCGGGGCCAACGTCCTGACTTTC. The chain uses TRBV7-9 and TRBJ2-6, with D unresolved. This CDR3 region has 15 residues. Germline CDR1 is SEHNR and CDR2 is FQNEAQ (reference sequence). The V and J ends lost 5 bases and 4 bases respectively, with 12 bases between them. The entire variable domain, with the rest obtained from reference TRBV7-9 and TRBJ2-6, is as follows: DTGVSQNPRHKITKRGQNVTFRCDPISEHNRLYWYRQTLGQGPEFLTYFQNEAQLEKSRLLSDRFSAERPKGSFSTLEIQRTEQGDSAMYLCASSERRPGANVLTFGAGSRLTVL.

This clonotype was seen a few times. The V call is TRBV7-6, the J call TRBJ2-5; no firm D call. Trimming shortened V by 4 bases and J by 5 bases, and 17 bases separated the two germline ends. Germline CDR1 SGHVS, CDR2 FNYEAQ. The CDR3 extends over 15 amino acids. CDR3 residues: CASSYRPDAWETQYF. The CDR3 nucleotides are TGTGCCAGCAGCTACCGTCCGGACGCATGGGAGACCCAGTACTTC.

This clonotype was observed at least ten times. This chain uses TRBV12-3 or TRBV12-4 with TRBJ2-7; D is uncertain. Trimming took 2 bases from V and 7 from J, leaving 15 bases between them. This CDR3 comprises 14 residues. CDR3 amino acids: CASSLSLRGLEQYF. CDR3 coding DNA: TGTGCCAGCAGTTTATCTCTGCGTGGATTAGAGCAGTACTTC.

This clonotype was seen at least ten times. The J gene is TRBJ2-1, the V gene TRBV4-3, with D uncertain. V was shortened by 0 bases and J by 0 bases, with 6 bases between the two germline ends. Germline CDR1 reads LGHNA; CDR2 reads YSLEER. There are 15 residues in the CDR3. CDR3 DNA sequence: TGCGCCAGCAGCCAAGATTGGGACTCCTACAATGAGCAGTTCTTC. Translation: CASSQDWDSYNEQFF.

There are many counts of this clonotype. CDR3 sequence: CASSDGTSGGPNEQFF. The CDR3 nucleotides read TGTGCCAGCAGTGACGGGACTAGCGGGGGTCCCAATGAGCAGTTCTTC. This rearrangement joins TRBV6-4 to TRBJ2-1, with 14 bases lining up with TRBD2. Germline loops: CDR1 MRHNA, CDR2 SNTAGT. The CDR3 consists of 16 residues. The trim removed 2 bases at V and 6 bases at J, leaving 3 bases unmatched.

The sample holds a few counts of this clonotype. This sequence joins TRBV5-1 and TRBJ2-5; tentative D call: TRBD1 (6 bases). This CDR3 region has 16 residues. V gave up 2 bases and J gave up 1 base, with 15 bases separating them. The germline V gene encodes CDR1 SGHRS and CDR2 YFSETQ. The CDR3 DNA reads TGCGCCAGCAGCTTCGGAAAGGACAGTCTCCAAGAGACCCAGTACTTC. It is translated as CASSFGKDSLQETQYF.

This clonotype turned up a few times. The chain carries TRBV28 and TRBJ2-2; no clear D. The V end lost 4 bases, the J end lost 7 bases, and 4 bases lay between the germline ends. Germline V gives CDR1 MDHEN, CDR2 SYDVKM. CDR3 length: 11 amino acids. The CDR3 region is CASSYNGELFF. CDR3 in DNA: TGTGCCAGCAGTTATAACGGGGAGCTGTTTTTT.

The sample holds many counts of this clonotype. The chain links TRBV5-5 to TRBJ2-1; 10 bases agree with TRBD2. Germline V gene sequence: CDR1 SGHKS, CDR2 YYEKEE (reference sequence). This CDR3 region has 13 residues. Germline trimming cut 2 bases from V and 10 bases from J; bases unmatched to any gene: 3. CDR3 in amino acids: CASSFSGGTEQFF. CDR3 nucleotide sequence: TGTGCCAGCAGCTTTAGCGGGGGGACAGAGCAGTTCTTC.

This clonotype came up many times. This rearrangement joins TRBV10-1 to TRBJ2-2; 9 bases align to TRBD1. The junction had 1 base not matched to a gene; V was cut back by 6 bases and J by 5 bases. This CDR3 has 13 amino acids. Per germline, CDR1 WNHNN and CDR2 SYGVQD (reference sequence). In nucleotides, the CDR3 is TGCGCCAGCAGGACAGGGGGGACCGGGGAGCTGTTTTTT. Encoded protein: CASRTGGTGELFF.

There are a few counts of this clonotype. CDR3 protein: CASSKWGQGNYGYTF. CDR3 nucleotides: TGCGCCAGCAGCAAATGGGGGCAGGGAAACTATGGCTACACCTTC. V and J are TRBV4-1 and TRBJ1-2, with TRBD1 as a possible D gene (6 bases). This CDR3 is 15 amino acids long. The V gene's germline CDR1 is MGHRA and CDR2 YSYEKL. V was trimmed by 5 bases and J by 2 bases, leaving 15 bases between them.

The sample holds many counts of this clonotype. The chain joins TRBV28 to TRBJ2-1, with unresolved D. The CDR3 is made up of 14 amino acids. Germline assignment: CDR1 MDHEN and CDR2 SYDVKM. V lost 5 bases and J 2 bases, leaving 10 bases between the germline ends. CDR3 amino acids: CASSRVIPYNEQFF. The DNA for the CDR3 is TGTGCCAGCAGTCGGGTAATTCCCTACAATGAGCAGTTCTTC.

The genes are TRBV15 and TRBJ2-7; 8 bases match TRBD1. Germline CDR1 reads LNHNV; CDR2 reads YYDKDF (reference sequence). The J segment lost 6 bases and the V segment lost 3 bases, leaving 7 bases of the junction unmatched. This CDR3 contains 14 residues. This chain's CDR3 is CATSSGQGASEQYF. The CDR3 DNA sequence: TGTGCCACCAGCAGCGGCCAGGGGGCGAGCGAGCAGTACTTC.

This clonotype was counted at least ten times. The rearrangement uses TRBV7-9 and TRBJ1-6, with D unresolved. The germline V and J ends were trimmed by 6 bases and 0 bases, with 12 bases remaining between them. The CDR3 contains 16 residues. Germline loops: CDR1 SEHNR, CDR2 FQNEAQ (reference sequence). In nucleotides, the CDR3 is TGTGCCAGCAGTCTAGGGCGGAGCTCCTATAATTCACCCCTCCACTTT. As protein: CASSLGRSSYNSPLHF.

V and J are TRBV18 and TRBJ1-1; TRBD1 matches 8 bases. This CDR3 has 15 residues. Germline V gives CDR1 KGHSH, CDR2 LQKENI. With V trimmed by 3 bases and J by 4 bases, 7 bases remained unmatched. The CDR3 DNA reads TGTGCCAGCTCACCCAAGACAGGGGACGGCACTGAAGCTTTCTTT. Translating it yields CASSPKTGDGTEAFF.

This chain connects TRBV12-3 or TRBV12-4 to TRBJ2-5, with 10 bases aligning to TRBD2. This CDR3 is 15 amino acids long. J gave up 2 bases and V 4 bases, and 4 bases lay outside the gene matches. The CDR3 loop reads CASSSIAGGQETQYF. The CDR3 nucleotides are TGTGCCAGCAGTTCCATAGCGGGGGGTCAAGAGACCCAGTACTTC.

In its sample, this clonotype was seen a few times. The gene calls are TRBV30 and TRBJ1-4, with unresolved D. Germline CDR1 is GTSNPN and CDR2 is SVGIG (reference sequence). The V end was cut by 3 bases, the J end by 4 bases, with 15 bases between. The CDR3 runs to 15 residues. The CDR3 nucleotides are TGTGCCTGGAGCGAACTATCGGGGAGTAATGAAAAACTGTTTTTT. Translated: CAWSELSGSNEKLFF.

This clonotype has at least ten counts. V and J are TRBV7-2 and TRBJ2-5; D not resolved. The CDR3 runs to 13 residues. V was clipped by 2 bases and J by 4 bases, with 8 bases between them. CDR1 and CDR2 from the germline V gene are SGHTA and FQGNSA. The CDR3 coding sequence is TGTGCCAGCAGCTTAAGACTTCGAGAGACCCAGTACTTC. Translation: CASSLRLRETQYF.

This clonotype was recorded a few times. The gene calls are TRBV23-1 and TRBJ2-2; 10 bases are shared with TRBD2. TRBV23-1 is treated as an ORF (open reading frame) with a function not yet certain. J gave up 4 bases and V 5 bases, and 4 bases lay outside the gene matches. This CDR3 is built from 15 residues. CDR3 DNA: TGCGCCAGCAGTAGGACTAGCGGAAGCACCGGGGAGCTGTTTTTT. Translated, it gives CASSRTSGSTGELFF.

This chain connects TRBV12-3 or TRBV12-4 to TRBJ2-5, with D unclear. The CDR3 sequence is 13 residues long. Trimming cost V 6 bases and J 0 bases, with 8 bases left between them. CDR3 sequence: CASRQAHQETQYF. DNA of the CDR3: TGTGCCAGCAGGCAGGCTCACCAAGAGACCCAGTACTTC.

This clonotype was counted between two and nine times. The V gene is TRBV7-9, the J gene TRBJ1-1, with 7 bases aligning to TRBD1. The CDR3 spans 13 residues. The V gene's germline CDR1 is SEHNR and CDR2 FQNEAQ (reference sequence). Trimming took 1 base from V and 7 from J; bases not matched to a gene: 3. CDR3 nucleotide sequence: TGTGCCAGCAGCTTAGGAGGGGGCGATGAAGCTTTCTTT. This gives the protein CASSLGGGDEAFF.

The CDR3 loop is CASSQGDTNTEAFF. The CDR3 DNA is TGTGCCAGCAGCCAGGGGGACACGAACACTGAAGCTTTCTTT. This chain connects TRBV4-2 to TRBJ1-1; tentative D call: TRBD1 (6 bases). Germline V gene lookup returns CDR1 LGHNA and CDR2 YNFKEQ. This CDR3 spans 14 amino acids. The V end was cut by 3 bases, the J end by 1 base, with 9 bases between.

At least ten counts were recorded for this clonotype. This rearrangement joins TRBV10-3 to TRBJ2-6; tentative D call: TRBD1 (5 bases). Looked up from germline, CDR1 is ENHRY and CDR2 is SYGVKD. The CDR3 is 15 residues long. The V and J ends lost 10 bases and 0 bases respectively, with 13 bases between them. CDR3 nucleotides: TGTGCCACCACCCAGGGCACCTCTGGGGCCAACGTCCTGACTTTC. Translated, it gives CATTQGTSGANVLTF.

V usage is TRBV5-1 and J usage is TRBJ1-1, with D unresolved. The CDR3 length is 15 residues. V shed 1 base and J shed 1 base, with 11 bases lying between them. Germline CDR1 is SGHRS and CDR2 is YFSETQ. As DNA, the CDR3 is TGCGCCAGCAGCTTGCGCCCCAATGGGAACACTGAAGCTTTCTTT. This gives the protein CASSLRPNGNTEAFF.

The table lists this clonotype with many counts. The V call is TRBV4-3, the J call TRBJ2-6; D uncertain. CDR1 LGHNA and CDR2 YSLEER come from the germline V gene. CDR3 size: 14 residues. V gave up 1 base and J gave up 3 bases, with 4 bases separating them. In DNA form, the CDR3 reads TGCGCCAGCAGCCAAGGGGATGGGGCCAACGTCCTGACTTTC. It codes for CASSQGDGANVLTF.

In its sample, this clonotype was seen many times. The chain recombines TRBV11-1 with TRBJ2-1; perhaps TRBD2 as D (5 bases). Germline lookup yields CDR1 SGHAT and CDR2 FQDESV (reference sequence). The CDR3 is 15 residues long. V lost 5 bases and J 7 bases, leaving 18 bases between the germline ends. The CDR3 spells CASSVPDVRGNEQFF. CDR3 DNA: TGTGCCAGCAGCGTGCCGGACGTAAGAGGGAATGAGCAGTTCTTC. The variable domain in full, completed from reference TRBV11-1 and TRBJ2-1, reads EAEVAQSPRYKITEKSQAVAFWCDPISGHATLYWYRQILGQGPELLVQFQDESVVDDSQLPKDRFSAERLKGVDSTLKIQPAELGDSAMYLCASSVPDVRGNEQFFGPGTRLTVL.

In its sample, this clonotype was seen a few times. The chain has TRBV11-3 and TRBJ2-5; no clear D gene. The CDR3 has 13 residues. CDR1 is SGHNT and CDR2 is YENEEA in the germline V gene. V lost 4 bases and J lost 5, with 11 bases in between. CDR3 in amino acids: CASSSGLWETQYF. CDR3 sequence (DNA): TGTGCCAGCAGCTCGGGCCTCTGGGAGACCCAGTACTTC.

The genes are TRBV23-1 and TRBJ2-5; D possibly matches TRBD1 or TRBD2 (5 bases each). TRBV23-1 counts as an open reading frame of uncertain function. Trimming removed 0 bases at V and 4 bases at J, with 21 bases between. The CDR3 contains 18 residues. CDR3 sequence reads: CASSQSPGQGCTGETQYF. The CDR3 region has the DNA TGCGCCAGCAGTCAATCCCCGGGGCAGGGCTGTACCGGAGAGACCCAGTACTTC.